This T cell receptor beta chain emerged from a study of blood T cell repertoires in COVID-19. In the study overall: The United States, Italy and Spain were the sources of the acute and convalescent COVID-19 samples. T cells, B-cell-depleted T cells, or PBMCs supplied cDNA or gDNA.

Original processing notes: Nucleated cell number was recorded as an estimate derived from reference gene primer amplification. Using immunoSEQ multiplex PCR, the repertoire was profiled, and TCRdb retains in-frame clones only, with some absent. V and J calls and clone size are given by that table; D and trimming were obtained from the DNA. Here the sample spans around 620,000 clones, 85% to 90% being singletons. Trimming shortened V by 7 bases and J by 7 bases, and 10 bases separated the two germline ends. The germline CDR1 and CDR2 sequences are SNHLY and FYNNEI. This CDR3 is 11 amino acids long. This clone occurred once.

The sequence was obtained from a young woman with acute or convalescent COVID-19. Material for sequencing was peripheral blood. The rearrangement links TRBV2 to TRBJ2-5; no clear D gene. The DNA for the CDR3 is TGTGCCAGCAAGGAGTCCGGGACCCAGTACTTC. Protein sequence: CASKESGTQYF.